This entry lists 31 T cell receptor beta chains sequenced from one sample in a study of blood T cell repertoires in COVID-19. Clones were read by immunoSEQ multiplex PCR, and TCRdb kept only the in-frame ones, dropping some. The sample lists 180,000 or so clones, approximately 85% occurring once. Material for sequencing was peripheral blood. These receptors came from a man aged 40-55 years who had recovered from COVID-19.

The CDR3 loop is CASSPGTEETQYF. The DNA for the CDR3 is TGTGCCAGCAGTCCCGGGACAGAAGAGACCCAGTACTTC. J is TRBJ2-5 and V is TRBV12-3 or TRBV12-4; 7 nucleotides align to TRBD1. V trimming: 5 bases; J trimming: 3 bases; junction bases outside the gene matches: 3. The CDR3 has 13 amino acids.

The chain carries TRBV14 and TRBJ2-1; TRBD2 aligns across 12 bases. V was pared by 1 base and J by 6 bases, with 7 bases of the junction left unmatched. The CDR3 is made up of 17 amino acids. The germline V gene has CDR1 SGHDN and CDR2 FVKESK. The CDR3 reads CASSQVRTSGMSNEQFF. The CDR3 DNA is TGTGCCAGCAGCCAAGTAAGGACTAGCGGGATGTCCAATGAGCAGTTCTTC.

The table lists this clone with a count of one. V is TRBV19 and J is TRBJ2-1; 8 positions match TRBD2. The CDR3 has 20 amino acids. Germline V lookup: CDR1 LNHDA, CDR2 SQIVND (reference sequence). V dropped 5 bases and J dropped 0; count of bases not matched to a gene: 18. The CDR3 sequence: CASSSSGGFRIRDSYNEQFF. CDR3 DNA sequence: TGTGCCAGTAGTTCCTCGGGAGGGTTCAGAATCCGAGACTCCTACAATGAGCAGTTCTTC.

The rearrangement joins TRBV19 to TRBJ2-7; 13 nucleotides agree with TRBD2. The CDR3 length is 15 residues. The V gene end was trimmed by 5 bases and the J gene end by 6 bases; junction bases not matched to a gene: 7. The germline V gene encodes CDR1 LNHDA and CDR2 SQIVND (reference sequence). CDR3 sequence: CASSSTGTSGTEQYF. DNA of the CDR3: TGTGCCAGTAGTTCCACCGGGACTAGCGGGACCGAGCAGTACTTC.

The V gene is TRBV7-2, the J gene TRBJ2-3, with 8 bases that match TRBD1. Germline CDR1 and CDR2: SGHTA and FQGNSA. There are 14 residues in the CDR3. After removal of 6 bases from V and 7 bases from J, the junction contained 9 bases not matched to a gene. CDR3: CASRPDRGRNTQYF. The CDR3 nucleotides read TGTGCCAGCAGACCCGACAGGGGCAGGAATACGCAGTATTTT.

V and J are TRBV7-3 and TRBJ2-2, with 7 bases matching TRBD2. The V segment lost 2 bases and the J segment 4 bases; nucleotides outside the gene matches: 7. This CDR3 contains 16 residues. CDR1 and CDR2 from the germline V gene are SGHTA and FQGTGA. The chain's CDR3 is CASSLVPTGGTGELFF. CDR3 DNA sequence: TGTGCCAGCAGCTTAGTGCCGACGGGGGGCACCGGGGAGCTGTTTTTT.

The gene calls are TRBV19 and TRBJ1-2; a possible D gene is TRBD1 (5 bases). Trimming shortened V by 10 bases and J by 8 bases, and 20 bases separated the two germline ends. Germline V gene sequence: CDR1 LNHDA, CDR2 SQIVND (reference sequence). This CDR3 has 13 residues. CDR3 loop: CATEESGTGGYTF. Here the CDR3 DNA reads TGTGCCACCGAAGAGAGTGGGACTGGGGGCTACACCTTC.

The sample holds a few counts of this clone. The chain employs TRBV7-2 and TRBJ2-1; 8 bases fit TRBD2. The CDR3 consists of 14 residues. Trimming at V came to 5 bases and at J to 5 bases, leaving 5 bases not matched to a gene. The germline gives CDR1 SGHTA, CDR2 FQGNSA. The CDR3 spells CASSRTGGDNEQFF. Written as DNA, the CDR3 is TGTGCCAGCAGCAGAACGGGGGGGGACAATGAGCAGTTCTTC.

The chain uses TRBV11-3 and TRBJ2-2; maybe TRBD1 (6 bases). Germline lookup yields CDR1 SGHNT and CDR2 YENEEA. CDR3 size: 16 residues. Trimming shortened V by 4 bases and J by 5 bases, and 17 bases separated the two germline ends. The CDR3 region has the DNA TGTGCCAGCAGCTACACCGGGACAATAGGGACCGGGGAGCTGTTTTTT. Translated, it gives CASSYTGTIGTGELFF.

The CDR3 DNA reads as TGTGCCAGCAGCTTTGCGGCGACCTACGAGCAGTACTTC. Amino acid sequence: CASSFAATYEQYF. The chain carries TRBV7-2 and TRBJ2-7; D is unclear. V lost 3 bases, J lost 2 bases, and 8 bases lay in between. In germline, CDR1 is SGHTA, CDR2 FQGNSA. This CDR3 has 13 residues.

DNA of the CDR3: TGTGCCAGCCACAGTTACACTGAAGCTTTCTTT. It codes for CASHSYTEAFF. The chain links TRBV3-1 (or the pseudogene TRBV3-2) to TRBJ1-1, with D unresolved. Trimming took off 8 bases at V and 3 bases at J, with 7 bases between the two ends. Germline values: CDR1 LGHDT, CDR2 YNNKEL (reference sequence). The CDR3 sequence is 11 residues long.

This clone has just one count. The chain links TRBV27 to TRBJ2-4; D is possibly TRBD2 (6 bases). V was trimmed by 6 bases and J by 7 bases, leaving 25 bases between them. This CDR3 is 17 amino acids long. The germline CDR1 and CDR2 sequences are MNHEY and SMNVEV (reference sequence). CDR3 nucleotide sequence: TGTGCCAGCAGGGGGGGACGCCGGACGGCATGGGGTAACATTCAGTACTTC. It codes for CASRGGRRTAWGNIQYF.

V gene TRBV7-2 combines with J gene TRBJ2-7; 10 bases agree with TRBD1. CDR1 and CDR2 from the germline V gene are SGHTA and FQGNSA. The CDR3 contains 14 residues. V was pared by 5 bases and J by 5 bases, with 6 bases of the junction left unmatched. The CDR3 DNA follows: TGTGCCAGCAGCCCCAGGACAGGGGGTCACGAGCAGTACTTC. Residues: CASSPRTGGHEQYF.

This rearrangement joins TRBV19 to TRBJ2-2; TRBD2 matches 8 bases. Trimming cost V 3 bases and J 6 bases; bases outside gene matches: 6. This CDR3 contains 15 residues. Germline V lookup: CDR1 LNHDA, CDR2 SQIVND (reference sequence). The CDR3 loop is CASSITGTSSGELFF. CDR3 nucleotides: TGTGCCAGTAGTATTACCGGGACTAGTTCCGGGGAGCTGTTTTTT. The full variable domain, completed using reference TRBV19 and TRBJ2-2, is DGGITQSPKYLFRKEGQNVTLSCEQNLNHDAMYWYRQDPGQGLRLIYYSQIVNDFQKGDIAEGYSVSREKKESFPLTVTSAQKNPTAFYLCASSITGTSSGELFFGEGSRLTVL.

This chain links TRBV30 with TRBJ2-6, with D unresolved. The CDR3 contains 15 residues. CDR1 and CDR2 from the germline V gene are GTSNPN and SVGIG (reference sequence). V was clipped by 0 bases and J by 0 bases, with 6 bases between them. The CDR3 DNA reads as TGTGCCTGGAGTGTGGTCAGCTCTGGGGCCAACGTCCTGACTTTC. Translated: CAWSVVSSGANVLTF.

The rearrangement uses TRBV28 and TRBJ1-2, with a possible D match to TRBD1 (6 bases). Trimming left V 6 bases short and J 4 bases short, with 12 bases between. Germline loops: CDR1 MDHEN, CDR2 SYDVKM. The CDR3 covers 13 residues. The CDR3 DNA sequence: TGTGCCAGCAGCCATGGACAGACCTATGGCTACACCTTC. Translation gives CASSHGQTYGYTF.

This chain links TRBV7-2 with TRBJ2-1, with 9 bases lining up with TRBD1. Germline lookup yields CDR1 SGHTA and CDR2 FQGNSA. After removal of 4 bases from V and 9 bases from J, the junction contained 10 bases not matched to a gene. The CDR3 has 15 amino acids. The chain's CDR3 is CASSSNSGTGSEQFF. The CDR3, as DNA: TGTGCCAGCAGCTCAAATTCCGGGACAGGGTCTGAGCAGTTCTTC.

The table lists this clone with a few counts. The chain links TRBV27 to TRBJ2-7; D call uncertain. The germline V gene encodes CDR1 MNHEY and CDR2 SMNVEV (reference sequence). CDR3 length equals 15 residues. V lost 2 bases and J 1 base, leaving 12 bases between the germline ends. The CDR3 coding sequence is TGTGCCAGCAGTTTAAAATGGTCGGTTTCCTACGAGCAGTACTTC. As protein: CASSLKWSVSYEQYF.

This rearrangement joins TRBV7-8 to TRBJ1-2; no reliable D call. V gave up 5 bases and J gave up 7 bases, with 11 bases separating them. CDR1 is SGHVS and CDR2 is FQNEAQ in the germline V gene. This CDR3 has 12 amino acids. The CDR3 loop reads CASSRVEGGYTF. The CDR3 DNA sequence: TGTGCCAGCAGCCGGGTAGAGGGTGGCTACACCTTC.

The chain combines TRBV27 with TRBJ2-1; 11 bases agree with TRBD2. The CDR3 consists of 15 residues. Germline V gene data show CDR1 as MNHEY and CDR2 as SMNVEV (reference sequence). Germline trimming cut 6 bases from V and 2 bases from J; bases unmatched to any gene: 3. This CDR3 is CASRLGLAAYNEQFF. The DNA of the CDR3 is TGTGCCAGCAGGTTGGGACTAGCGGCCTACAATGAGCAGTTCTTC.

V is TRBV2 and J is TRBJ1-1, with 9 nucleotides matching TRBD1. This CDR3 spans 13 amino acids. V shed 9 bases and J 3 bases; nucleotides not matched to a gene: 5. Germline V lookup: CDR1 SNHLY, CDR2 FYNNEI. The DNA for the CDR3 is TGTGCCAGTACGTGGACAGGGGACACTGAAGCTTTCTTT. This gives the protein CASTWTGDTEAFF.

This chain uses TRBV9 with TRBJ2-1, with D tentatively TRBD2 (6 bases). Germline V gene data show CDR1 as SGDLS and CDR2 as YYNGEE. V was cut by 3 bases and J by 4 bases, with 14 bases left in between. CDR3 size: 15 residues. The CDR3 region has the DNA TGTGCCAGCAGCGCGGAGGGCGCGAGATACAATGAGCAGTTCTTC. Its protein product is CASSAEGARYNEQFF. The full variable domain, in which reference TRBV9 and TRBJ2-1 provide the parts outside the CDR3, is DSGVTQTPKHLITATGQRVTLRCSPRSGDLSVYWYQQSLDQGLQFLIQYYNGEERAKGNILERFSAQQFPDLHSELNLSSLELGDSALYFCASSAEGARYNEQFFGPGTRLTVL.

The chain recombines TRBV6-5 with TRBJ2-7, with 12 bases identical to TRBD2. The CDR3 contains 14 residues. Germline V gives CDR1 MNHEY, CDR2 SVGAGI. Unmatched junction bases numbered 0, after V lost 0 bases and J lost 6 bases. CDR3 bases: TGTGCCAGCAGTTACTCACTAGCGGGAGGCGAGCAGTACTTC. Its protein product is CASSYSLAGGEQYF.

This clone has at least ten counts. The chain joins TRBV12-3 or TRBV12-4 to TRBJ2-3, with 7 bases that match TRBD1. The CDR3 length is 13 residues. The V gene end was trimmed by 7 bases and the J gene end by 3 bases; junction bases not matched to a gene: 4. In DNA form, the CDR3 reads TGTGCCAGCACTACAGGGGCGACAGATACGCAGTATTTT. This translates into CASTTGATDTQYF.

CDR3 protein: CASSHNPHEQYF. DNA of the CDR3: TGTGCCAGCAGCCACAACCCCCACGAGCAGTACTTC. The chain employs TRBV7-9 and TRBJ2-7; D remains ambiguous. This CDR3 is 12 amino acids long. CDR1 is SEHNR, CDR2 FQNEAQ, per germline (reference sequence). The V end lost 5 bases, the J end lost 5 bases, and 10 bases lay between the germline ends.

In its sample, this clone was seen a few times. The rearrangement joins TRBV4-3 to TRBJ2-3; tentatively, D is TRBD2 (6 bases). The CDR3 length is 16 residues. Trimming removed 0 bases from V and 5 bases from J, with 15 bases in between. Germline loops: CDR1 LGHNA, CDR2 YSLEER. The CDR3 DNA sequence: TGCGCCAGCAGCCAAGATCTAGTTAGCGGAATAGATACGCAGTATTTT. Amino acid sequence: CASSQDLVSGIDTQYF.

The chain has TRBV7-8 and TRBJ2-5; TRBD1 agrees at 11 bases. The V gene end was trimmed by 5 bases and the J gene end by 5 bases; junction bases not matched to a gene: 7. This CDR3 contains 15 residues. The germline V gene has CDR1 SGHVS and CDR2 FQNEAQ. As DNA, the CDR3 is TGTGCCAGCAGCATTGGACAGGGGGCCGGTGAGACCCAGTACTTC. It specifies CASSIGQGAGETQYF.

In regard to this clone: The same CDR3 can be traced to other DNA sequences in this sample. V is TRBV7-6 and J is TRBJ2-5; D is uncertain. The V and J ends lost 2 bases and 3 bases respectively, with 4 bases between them. This CDR3 has 12 amino acids. Per germline, CDR1 SGHVS and CDR2 FNYEAQ. The CDR3 nucleotides read TGTGCCAGCAGCTTATCTGAAGAGACCCAGTACTTC. Protein: CASSLSEETQYF.

This clone was picked up a small number of times. The chain employs TRBV6-6 and TRBJ1-2, with 12 bases that match TRBD1. The CDR3 is made up of 16 amino acids. CDR1 is MNHNY, CDR2 SVGAGI, per germline (reference sequence). V dropped 2 bases and J dropped 6; count of bases not matched to a gene: 7. In DNA form, the CDR3 reads TGTGCCAGCAGTTACGAAGAGGGACAGGGGGCGAATGGCTACACCTTC. Amino acids: CASSYEEGQGANGYTF.

The rearrangement uses TRBV28 and TRBJ1-4; 7 nucleotides line up with TRBD1. This CDR3 is 12 amino acids long. V was clipped by 5 bases and J by 7 bases; unmatched bases: 1. Germline CDR1 and CDR2: MDHEN and SYDVKM. The CDR3, as DNA: TGTGCCAGCAGTGGGGACAGTGAAAAACTGTTTTTT. Protein sequence: CASSGDSEKLFF.

Regarding this clone: One end of the junction varies from germline; a read error may be responsible. The chain employs TRBV7-7 and TRBJ2-2, with 9 bases lining up with TRBD1. This CDR3 region has 15 residues. CDR1 is SSHAT and CDR2 is FNYEAQ in the germline V gene (reference sequence). CDR3 coding DNA: TGTGCTAGCAGCTCTAGACAGGGGGGAGCCGGGGAGCTGTTTTTT. Residues: CASSSRQGGAGELFF. The full variable domain, with the rest looked up from reference TRBV7-7 and TRBJ2-2, is GAGVSQSPRYKVTKRGQDVTLRCDPISSHATLYWYQQALGQGPEFLTYFNYEAQPDKSGLPSDRFSAERPEGSISTLTIQRTEQRDSAMYRCASSSRQGGAGELFFGEGSRLTVL.